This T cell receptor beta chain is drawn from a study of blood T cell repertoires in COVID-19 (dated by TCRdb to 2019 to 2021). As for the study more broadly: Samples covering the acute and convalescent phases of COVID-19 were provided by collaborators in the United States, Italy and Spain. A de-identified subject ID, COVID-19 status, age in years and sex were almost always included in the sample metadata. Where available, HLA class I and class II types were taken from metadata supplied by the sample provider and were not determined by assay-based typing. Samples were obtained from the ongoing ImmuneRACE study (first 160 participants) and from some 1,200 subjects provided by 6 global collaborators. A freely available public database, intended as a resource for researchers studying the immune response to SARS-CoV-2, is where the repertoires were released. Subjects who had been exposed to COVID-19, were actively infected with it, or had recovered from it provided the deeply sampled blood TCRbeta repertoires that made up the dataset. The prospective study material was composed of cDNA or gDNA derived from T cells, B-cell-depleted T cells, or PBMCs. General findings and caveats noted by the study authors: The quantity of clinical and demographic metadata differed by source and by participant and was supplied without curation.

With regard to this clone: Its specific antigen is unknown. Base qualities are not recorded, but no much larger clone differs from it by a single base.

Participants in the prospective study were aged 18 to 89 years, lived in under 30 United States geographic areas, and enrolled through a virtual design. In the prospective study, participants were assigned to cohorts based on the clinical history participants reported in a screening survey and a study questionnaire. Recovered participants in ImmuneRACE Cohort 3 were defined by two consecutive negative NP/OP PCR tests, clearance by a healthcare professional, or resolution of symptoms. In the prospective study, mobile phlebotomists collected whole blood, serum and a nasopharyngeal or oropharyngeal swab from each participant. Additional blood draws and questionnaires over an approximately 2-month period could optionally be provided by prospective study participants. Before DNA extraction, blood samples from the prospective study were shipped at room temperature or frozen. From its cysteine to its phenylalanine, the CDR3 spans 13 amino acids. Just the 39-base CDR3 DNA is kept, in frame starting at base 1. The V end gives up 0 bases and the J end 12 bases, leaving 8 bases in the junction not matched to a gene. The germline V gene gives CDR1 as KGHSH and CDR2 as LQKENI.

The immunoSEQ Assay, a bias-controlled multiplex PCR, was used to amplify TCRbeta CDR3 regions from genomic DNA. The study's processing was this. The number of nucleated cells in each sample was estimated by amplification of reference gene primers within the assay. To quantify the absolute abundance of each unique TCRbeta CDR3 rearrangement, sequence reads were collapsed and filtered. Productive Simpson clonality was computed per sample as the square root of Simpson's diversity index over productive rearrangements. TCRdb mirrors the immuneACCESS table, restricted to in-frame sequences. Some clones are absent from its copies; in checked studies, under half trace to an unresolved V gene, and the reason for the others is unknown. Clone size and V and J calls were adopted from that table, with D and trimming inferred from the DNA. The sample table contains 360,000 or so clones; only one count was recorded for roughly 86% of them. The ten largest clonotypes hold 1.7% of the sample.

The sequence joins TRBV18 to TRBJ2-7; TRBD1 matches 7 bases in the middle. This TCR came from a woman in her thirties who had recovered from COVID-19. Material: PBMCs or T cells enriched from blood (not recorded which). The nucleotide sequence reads TGTGCCAGCTCACCACCGACGGGACAGAAACCGTACTTC. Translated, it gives CASSPPTGQKPYF.